This passage covers 20 T cell receptor beta chains from one sample sequenced in a study of blood T cell repertoires in COVID-19. The table came from immunoSEQ multiplex PCR; TCRdb's copy has only in-frame clones and leaves some out. Here the sample spans roughly 38,000 clones, 78% being singletons. Source material: peripheral blood. The source is a man in his 60s with acute or convalescent COVID-19.

The V call is TRBV5-1, the J call TRBJ2-7; 9 positions match TRBD1. The length of the CDR3 is 18 residues. V lost 2 bases, J lost 0 bases, and 12 bases stayed unmatched. Germline CDR1 SGHRS, CDR2 YFSETQ. The CDR3 loop reads CASSLVPGQGRGSYEQYF. The CDR3 bases are TGCGCCAGCAGCTTAGTCCCGGGACAGGGCAGGGGCTCCTACGAGCAGTACTTC. The complete variable domain, with remaining parts taken from reference TRBV5-1 and TRBJ2-7, reads KAGVTQTPRYLIKTRGQQVTLSCSPISGHRSVSWYQQTPGQGLQFLFEYFSETQRNKGNFPGRFSGRQFSNSRSEMNVSTLELGDSALYLCASSLVPGQGRGSYEQYFGPGTRLTVT.

Written as DNA, the CDR3 is TGTGCCAGTTCGGCAAGTGGGGGGGGTAGATGGCCCCAGCATTTT. Translated, it gives CASSASGGGRWPQHF. The gene calls are TRBV19 and TRBJ1-5; possible D gene TRBD1, 5 bases. Trimming shortened V by 8 bases and J by 9 bases, and 23 bases separated the two germline ends. The CDR3 spans 15 residues. Germline V CDR1 and CDR2: LNHDA, SQIVND (reference sequence).

The gene calls are TRBV5-1 and TRBJ2-2; 7 nucleotides align to TRBD1. Germline V CDR1 and CDR2: SGHRS, YFSETQ. The CDR3 is 15 amino acids. J was trimmed by 3 bases and V by 2 bases; bases with no gene match: 4. The CDR3 region is CASSLDRVDTGELFF. In DNA form, the CDR3 reads TGCGCCAGCAGCTTAGACAGGGTTGACACCGGGGAGCTGTTTTTT.

This clone was observed a few times. V usage is TRBV5-5 and J usage is TRBJ2-5; 12 nucleotides agree with TRBD1. V was clipped by 4 bases and J by 5 bases; unmatched bases: 3. The CDR3 extends over 14 amino acids. Germline-derived CDR1 and CDR2 are SGHKS and YYEKEE (reference sequence). CDR3 residues: CASSRDRGRETQYF. The CDR3 DNA follows: TGTGCCAGCAGCCGGGACAGGGGGCGGGAGACCCAGTACTTC.

This rearrangement joins TRBV5-8 to TRBJ2-1, with D perhaps TRBD1 (5 bases). Germline V gives CDR1 SGHTS, CDR2 YDEGEE. Trimming cost V 1 base and J 7 bases, with 12 bases left between them. The CDR3 is made up of 14 amino acids. The CDR3 spells CASSLRQGANEQFF. The CDR3 DNA reads as TGTGCCAGCAGCTTGAGACAAGGGGCAAATGAGCAGTTCTTC.

This chain joins TRBV6-5 and TRBJ1-5; D is unresolved. V was clipped by 11 bases and J by 0 bases, with 11 bases between them. CDR3 length: 13 residues. Germline CDR1 reads MNHEY; CDR2 reads SVGAGI. The CDR3 loop reads CAVRINSNQPQHF. CDR3 nucleotide sequence: TGTGCCGTTAGAATTAATAGCAATCAGCCCCAGCATTTT.

This clone is a singleton in its sample. CDR3: CASSLSGTIRPQHF. CDR3 DNA: TGTGCCAGCAGCTTAAGTGGTACAATTCGGCCCCAGCATTTT. The V and J genes are TRBV5-6 and TRBJ1-5; D not resolved. The germline V gene has CDR1 SGHDT and CDR2 YYEEEE. V was trimmed by 2 bases and J by 9 bases, leaving 15 bases between them. The CDR3 consists of 14 residues. The full variable domain, rest sourced from reference TRBV5-6 and TRBJ1-5, is DAGVTQSPTHLIKTRGQQVTLRCSPKSGHDTVSWYQQALGQGPQFIFQYYEEEERQRGNFPDRFSGHQFPNYSSELNVNALLLGDSALYLCASSLSGTIRPQHFGDGTRLSIL.

The chain couples TRBV10-3 to TRBJ2-5; a weak D match, TRBD2 (6 bases). The CDR3 covers 13 residues. Deletions cut 5 bases from V and 4 bases from J, with 11 bases between. The germline CDR1 and CDR2 sequences are ENHRY and SYGVKD. In DNA, the CDR3 is TGTGCCATCAGTACCCCCGGGGGAGAGACCCAGTACTTC. It encodes CAISTPGGETQYF.

The chain joins TRBV7-2 to TRBJ2-3; TRBD2 agrees at 9 bases. Germline V gene sequence: CDR1 SGHTA, CDR2 FQGNSA. The V gene end was trimmed by 3 bases and the J gene end by 6 bases; junction bases not matched to a gene: 13. This CDR3 spans 17 amino acids. CDR3 residues: CASSFGGGSGRRDTQYF. The CDR3 DNA sequence: TGTGCCAGCAGCTTCGGAGGTGGTAGCGGGAGACGGGATACGCAGTATTTT.

This chain uses TRBV12-3 or TRBV12-4 with TRBJ2-7, with D possibly matching TRBD2 (5 bases). V gave up 3 bases and J gave up 2 bases, with 5 bases separating them. The CDR3 extends over 12 amino acids. For the CDR3, the DNA is TGTGCCAGCAGTTTCGGGACCTACGAGCAGTACTTC. As protein: CASSFGTYEQYF.

V and J are TRBV2 and TRBJ2-7; 7 positions agree with TRBD2. Germline-derived CDR1 and CDR2 are SNHLY and FYNNEI. Trimming took 6 bases from V and 5 from J; bases not matched to a gene: 4. The CDR3 is 12 amino acids. The CDR3 DNA sequence: TGTGCCAGCAGCGCCCGGGGGGACGAGCAGTACTTC. Residues: CASSARGDEQYF.

V is TRBV27 and J is TRBJ2-7, with D unresolved. The V end lost 5 bases, the J end lost 0 bases, and 17 bases lay between the germline ends. Germline V gene sequence: CDR1 MNHEY, CDR2 SMNVEV (reference sequence). This CDR3 comprises 16 residues. CDR3 coding DNA: TGTGCCAGCAGTCCGTCGTTGGCGGAGAACTCCTACGAGCAGTACTTC. Translating it yields CASSPSLAENSYEQYF.

This clone was detected many times. The gene calls are TRBV10-3 and TRBJ1-5, with 7 positions matching TRBD1. Germline trimming cut 0 bases from V and 7 bases from J; bases unmatched to any gene: 3. The CDR3 spans 14 residues. In germline, CDR1 is ENHRY, CDR2 SYGVKD. The CDR3 sequence: CAISESRGRQPQHF. The CDR3 DNA is TGTGCCATCAGTGAGTCGAGGGGGCGGCAGCCCCAGCATTTT.

The rearrangement uses TRBV4-1 and TRBJ2-7, with D unresolved. The germline V and J ends were trimmed by 4 bases and 0 bases, with 13 bases remaining between them. The CDR3 is made up of 15 amino acids. Germline V CDR1 and CDR2: MGHRA, YSYEKL. The CDR3 DNA reads as TGCGCCAGCAGCCCCGATCGCGGTTTCTCCTACGAGCAGTACTTC. Translating gives CASSPDRGFSYEQYF.

This chain connects TRBV6-5 to TRBJ2-1; 8 bases match TRBD2. The CDR3 totals 15 residues. Germline V gives CDR1 MNHEY, CDR2 SVGAGI. V shed 6 bases, J shed 3 bases, and the junction held 7 bases outside the gene matches. The CDR3 region is CASSRSGNRYNEQFF. In DNA form, the CDR3 reads TGTGCCAGCAGCCGTAGCGGGAATCGCTACAATGAGCAGTTCTTC.

The CDR3 DNA follows: TGTGCCGGGTCACGCGAGGGTTTCTCCTACGAGCAGTACTTC. This codes for CAGSREGFSYEQYF. The chain carries TRBV6-5 and TRBJ2-7; a weak D match, TRBD2 (5 bases). The V gene's germline CDR1 is MNHEY and CDR2 SVGAGI. The CDR3 runs 14 residues. V dropped 11 bases and J dropped 0 bases, with 17 bases sitting between them.

The genes are TRBV18 and TRBJ2-2; possible D gene TRBD1, 5 bases. The germline V and J ends were trimmed by 3 bases and 4 bases, with 12 bases remaining between them. The CDR3 totals 15 residues. The germline CDR1 and CDR2 sequences are KGHSH and LQKENI. CDR3 amino acids: CASSPVLGATGELFF. The CDR3 bases are TGTGCCAGCTCACCGGTTCTAGGGGCCACCGGGGAGCTGTTTTTT.

The chain has TRBV3-1 (or the pseudogene TRBV3-2) and TRBJ2-1; the match to TRBD2 covers 11 bases. In germline, CDR1 is LGHDT, CDR2 YNNKEL (reference sequence). Trimming removed 7 bases from V and 4 bases from J; junction bases left unmatched: 15. The CDR3 length is 18 residues. As DNA, the CDR3 is TGTGCCAGCACCAAGACAGCGAGCGGGACTAGCGGTTACAATGAGCAGTTCTTC. Amino acid sequence: CASTKTASGTSGYNEQFF.

The genes are TRBV7-2 and TRBJ2-7; D might be TRBD2 (6 bases). The germline V gene encodes CDR1 SGHTA and CDR2 FQGNSA. CDR3 length: 14 amino acids. V shed 1 base and J shed 3 bases, with 10 bases lying between them. CDR3 DNA: TGTGCCAGCAGCTTAGTCGGCGGGGTCTACGAGCAGTACTTC. Encoded protein: CASSLVGGVYEQYF.

The gene calls are TRBV12-3 or TRBV12-4 and TRBJ1-2; D is possibly TRBD1 (6 bases). Trimming cost V 5 bases and J 6 bases, with 10 bases left between them. The length of the CDR3 is 12 residues. This chain's CDR3 is CASSGYRDGYTF. The DNA of the CDR3 is TGTGCCAGCAGTGGATACAGGGATGGCTACACCTTC.